The 6 T cell receptor beta chains given below trace back to one sample, sequenced in a study of radiation and T cells in renal cell carcinoma. Time point specified: blood 4 weeks post-SBRT, at nephrectomy. Treatment meaning: 15 Gy SBRT to primary tumor, nephrectomy 4 weeks later. The table came from immunoSEQ multiplex PCR; TCRdb's copy has only in-frame clones and leaves some out. The profile shows around 100,000 clones, 65% to 90% of them singletons. The sequencing here drew on blood, taken from a patient whose treatment included radiotherapy and nephrectomy. These receptors all come from a man aged 55 to 70 with renal cell carcinoma.

This chain links TRBV4-3 with TRBJ2-5, with D maybe TRBD2 (6 bases). The assigned J gene may be wrong: the sequence end matches TRBJ2-7 better. Per the germline V gene, CDR1 is LGHNA and CDR2 is YSLEER. CDR3 length: 14 residues. CDR3 sequence: CASSTDYSSYEQYF. CDR3 nucleotide sequence: TGCGCCAGCAGCACGGACTACAGCTCCTACGAGCAGTACTTC.

The chain employs TRBV5-1 and TRBJ2-3; 8 bases agree with TRBD2. This CDR3 is built from 16 residues. The junction had 8 bases not matched to a gene; V was cut back by 4 bases and J by 1 base. The germline V gene encodes CDR1 SGHRS and CDR2 YFSETQ. The chain's CDR3 is CASSPGGSGGTDTQYF. Written as DNA, the CDR3 is TGCGCCAGCAGCCCGGGGGGGAGCGGGGGCACAGATACGCAGTATTTT.

This chain connects TRBV28 to TRBJ2-3; D remains unclear. Germline values: CDR1 MDHEN, CDR2 SYDVKM. CDR3 length: 15 amino acids. The ends were cut back, 2 bases at V and 2 bases at J, with 11 bases in the middle. In nucleotides, the CDR3 is TGTGCCAGCAGTTTAGGGCAGGAAACCACAGATACGCAGTATTTT. Amino acid sequence: CASSLGQETTDTQYF.

V usage is TRBV23-1 and J usage is TRBJ2-7, with D perhaps matching TRBD1 (5 bases). TRBV23-1 is assigned to the ORF class and has an uncertain function. The CDR3 is made up of 17 amino acids. V was pared by 4 bases and J by 3 bases, with 22 bases between. The CDR3 is CASSPRFREEVCYEQYF. Written as DNA, the CDR3 is TGCGCCAGCAGTCCCCGCTTCAGGGAAGAAGTTTGCTACGAGCAGTACTTC.

CDR3 residues: CASRKIRGVKEQYF. Here the CDR3 DNA reads TGTGCCAGCAGAAAAATTCGGGGGGTTAAGGAGCAGTACTTC. The chain employs TRBV9 and TRBJ2-7, with 7 positions matching TRBD2. V was pared by 5 bases and J by 7 bases, with 12 bases of the junction left unmatched. The germline V gene has CDR1 SGDLS and CDR2 YYNGEE. The CDR3 consists of 14 residues.

This chain connects TRBV27 to TRBJ2-4; TRBD2 agrees at 12 bases. Germline V CDR1 and CDR2: MNHEY, SMNVEV (reference sequence). J gave up 6 bases and V 3 bases, and 15 bases lay outside the gene matches. This CDR3 region has 19 residues. CDR3 nucleotides: TGTGCCAGCAGTTTTTCAGGTCTCCGACTAGCGGGAGAACGAAACATTCAGTACTTC. Its protein product is CASSFSGLRLAGERNIQYF.